Each of the 2 T cell receptor beta chains below was sequenced from the same sample in a study of molecular identifiers for immune sequencing clone quantification. TCRdb reanalysed the PCR reads using MiXCR and keeps one entry per CDR3 protein. The sample carries about 510,000 distinct CDR3 sequences, 25% recorded once. What was sequenced was naive CD8+ T cells from blood, with Jurkat cell RNA spiked in. Documented subset: FACS-sorted CD8+CD4-CCR7+CD45RA+ naive T cells. These receptors were taken from a human donor in good health. Some libraries in this study had Jurkat cell RNA spiked in.

This clonotype was found a few times. J is TRBJ1-1 and V is TRBV13; perhaps TRBD1 as D (5 bases). Trimming removed 3 bases at V and 3 bases at J, with 20 bases between. From germline, CDR1 is PRHDT and CDR2 FYEKMQ (reference sequence). The CDR3 length is 17 residues. CDR3 protein: CASSFSLTGTLYTEAFF. In DNA, the CDR3 is TGTGCCAGCAGCTTTAGTCTTACCGGGACTTTATACACTGAAGCTTTCTTT.

This clonotype was seen a handful of times. The V gene is TRBV10-3, the J gene TRBJ2-7, with a possible D match to TRBD1 (5 bases). This CDR3 contains 14 residues. In germline, CDR1 is ENHRY, CDR2 SYGVKD. V lost 4 bases and J 5 bases, leaving 15 bases between the germline ends. The CDR3 spells CAISAGQGAHEQYF. In DNA, the CDR3 is TGTGCCATCAGTGCCGGGCAGGGCGCTCACGAGCAGTACTTC.